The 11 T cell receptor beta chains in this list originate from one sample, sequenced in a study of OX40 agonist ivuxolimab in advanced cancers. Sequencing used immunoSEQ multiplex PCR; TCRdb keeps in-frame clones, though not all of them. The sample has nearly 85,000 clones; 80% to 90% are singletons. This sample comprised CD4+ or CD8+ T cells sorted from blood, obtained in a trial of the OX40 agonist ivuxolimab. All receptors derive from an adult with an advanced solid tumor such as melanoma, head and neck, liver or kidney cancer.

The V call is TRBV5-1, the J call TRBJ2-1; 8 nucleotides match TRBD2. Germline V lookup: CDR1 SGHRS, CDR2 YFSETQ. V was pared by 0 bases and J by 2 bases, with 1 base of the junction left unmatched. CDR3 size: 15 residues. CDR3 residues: CASSLGRGAYNEQFF. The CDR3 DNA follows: TGCGCCAGCAGCTTGGGGCGGGGGGCCTACAATGAGCAGTTCTTC. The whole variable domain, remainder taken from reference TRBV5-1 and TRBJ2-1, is KAGVTQTPRYLIKTRGQQVTLSCSPISGHRSVSWYQQTPGQGLQFLFEYFSETQRNKGNFPGRFSGRQFSNSRSEMNVSTLELGDSALYLCASSLGRGAYNEQFFGPGTRLTVL.

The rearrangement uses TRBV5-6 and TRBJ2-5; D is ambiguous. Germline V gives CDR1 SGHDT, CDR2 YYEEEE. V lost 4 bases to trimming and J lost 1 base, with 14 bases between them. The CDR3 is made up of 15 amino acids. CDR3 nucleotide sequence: TGTGCCAGCAGCATTGTAGCCCTCGCCCAAGAGACCCAGTACTTC. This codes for CASSIVALAQETQYF.

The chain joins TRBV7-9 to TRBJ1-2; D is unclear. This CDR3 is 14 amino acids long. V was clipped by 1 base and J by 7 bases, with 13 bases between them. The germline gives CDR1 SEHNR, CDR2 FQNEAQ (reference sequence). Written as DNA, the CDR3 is TGTGCCAGCAGCTTAGGTGGCCAAAGGTTTGGCTACACCTTC. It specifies CASSLGGQRFGYTF.

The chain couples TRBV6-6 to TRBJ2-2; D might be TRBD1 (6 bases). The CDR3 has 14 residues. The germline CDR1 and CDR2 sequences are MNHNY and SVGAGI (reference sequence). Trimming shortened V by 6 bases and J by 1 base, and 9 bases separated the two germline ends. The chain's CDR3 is CASRQGLNTGELFF. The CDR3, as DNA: TGTGCCAGCAGACAGGGCCTGAACACCGGGGAGCTGTTTTTT.

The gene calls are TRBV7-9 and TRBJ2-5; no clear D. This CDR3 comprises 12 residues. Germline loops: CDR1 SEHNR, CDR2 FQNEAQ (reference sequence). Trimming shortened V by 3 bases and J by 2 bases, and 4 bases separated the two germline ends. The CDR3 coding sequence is TGTGCCAGCAGCTTGGTACAAGAGACCCAGTACTTC. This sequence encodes CASSLVQETQYF.

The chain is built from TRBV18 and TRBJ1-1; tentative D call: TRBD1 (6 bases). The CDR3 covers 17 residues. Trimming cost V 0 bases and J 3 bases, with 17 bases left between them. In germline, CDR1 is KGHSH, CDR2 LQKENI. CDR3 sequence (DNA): TGTGCCAGCTCACCACCCACGGGGGGCTCAAAACACACTGAAGCTTTCTTT. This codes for CASSPPTGGSKHTEAFF.

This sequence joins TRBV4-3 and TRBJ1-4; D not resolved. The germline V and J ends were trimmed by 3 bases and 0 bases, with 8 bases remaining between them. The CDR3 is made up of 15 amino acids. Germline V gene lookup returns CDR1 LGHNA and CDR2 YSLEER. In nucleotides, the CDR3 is TGCGCCAGCAGCCACGGACGTGCAACTAATGAAAAACTGTTTTTT. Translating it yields CASSHGRATNEKLFF.

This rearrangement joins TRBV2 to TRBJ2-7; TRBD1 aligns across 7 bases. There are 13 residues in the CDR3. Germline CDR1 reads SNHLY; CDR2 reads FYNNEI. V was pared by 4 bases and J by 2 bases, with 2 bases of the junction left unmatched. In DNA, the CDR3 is TGTGCCAGCAGTGGGCAGGGGGCCTACGAGCAGTACTTC. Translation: CASSGQGAYEQYF.

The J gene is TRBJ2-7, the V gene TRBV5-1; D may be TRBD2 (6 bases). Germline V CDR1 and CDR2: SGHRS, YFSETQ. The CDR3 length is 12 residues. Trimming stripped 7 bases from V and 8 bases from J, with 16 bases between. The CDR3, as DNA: TGCGCCAGCGGGAGGACGGACGAGCAGCAGTACTTC. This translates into CASGRTDEQQYF. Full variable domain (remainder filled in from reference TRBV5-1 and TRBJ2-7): KAGVTQTPRYLIKTRGQQVTLSCSPISGHRSVSWYQQTPGQGLQFLFEYFSETQRNKGNFPGRFSGRQFSNSRSEMNVSTLELGDSALYLCASGRTDEQQYFGPGTRLTVT.

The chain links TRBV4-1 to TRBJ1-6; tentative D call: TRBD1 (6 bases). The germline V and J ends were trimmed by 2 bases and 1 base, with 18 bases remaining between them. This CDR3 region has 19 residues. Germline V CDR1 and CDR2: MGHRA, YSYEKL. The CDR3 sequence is CASSQRGGGRGSYNSPLHF. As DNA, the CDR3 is TGCGCCAGCAGCCAAAGAGGAGGGGGACGTGGATCCTATAATTCACCCCTCCACTTT.

The CDR3 protein is CASSLEAWETQYF. CDR3 DNA sequence: TGTGCCAGCAGCTTAGAGGCATGGGAGACCCAGTACTTC. The chain links TRBV4-2 to TRBJ2-5; D not certain. There are 13 residues in the CDR3. Germline CDR1 reads LGHNA; CDR2 reads YNFKEQ. V was trimmed by 5 bases and J by 5 bases, leaving 12 bases between them.